One sample yielded the 10 T cell receptor beta chains listed below, sequenced in a study of CD8 T cells in Susac syndrome. Random hexamers were used to reverse transcribe the RNA input (about 0.5 to 1 ug). TCRdb processed the immunoSEQ multiplex PCR reads anew with MiXCR; each CDR3 protein has one entry. Of 100,000 to 150,000 distinct CDR3 sequences in the sample, 90% to 95% were seen once. The sequencing input was CD4+ T cells from PBMCs. The source of these receptors is a human donor in good health.

The rearrangement joins TRBV9 to TRBJ2-7, with D uncertain. Germline CDR1 SGDLS, CDR2 YYNGEE. This CDR3 contains 13 residues. V dropped 4 bases and J dropped 4 bases, with 12 bases sitting between them. DNA of the CDR3: TGTGCCAGCAGCCCAGAGGTCAGTTACGAGCAGTACTTC. Amino acid sequence: CASSPEVSYEQYF.

This chain joins TRBV5-4 and TRBJ2-6; 7 bases agree with TRBD1. The CDR3 extends over 17 amino acids. Germline CDR1 SGHNT, CDR2 YYREEE (reference sequence). V was clipped by 4 bases and J by 0 bases; unmatched bases: 7. The CDR3 loop reads CASSPDRSSSGANVLTF. DNA for the CDR3: TGTGCCAGCAGCCCGGACAGGTCTTCCTCTGGGGCCAACGTCCTGACTTTC.

V is TRBV30 and J is TRBJ1-5, with D possibly TRBD1 on 5 matching bases. This CDR3 comprises 13 residues. V was cut by 2 bases and J by 4 bases, with 9 bases left in between. Germline CDR1 reads GTSNPN; CDR2 reads SVGIG (reference sequence). CDR3 protein: CAWSQGENQPQHF. The DNA of the CDR3 is TGTGCCTGGAGTCAAGGGGAGAATCAGCCCCAGCATTTT.

The rearrangement links TRBV3-1 to TRBJ2-1; 9 bases match TRBD2. Germline V lookup: CDR1 LGHDT, CDR2 YNNKEL (reference sequence). This CDR3 comprises 15 residues. V lost 1 base, J lost 7 bases, and 5 bases stayed unmatched. CDR3 residues: CASSQAGTSRNEQFF. The CDR3 DNA follows: TGTGCCAGCAGCCAAGCCGGGACTAGCAGGAATGAGCAGTTCTTC.

The rearrangement uses TRBV28 and TRBJ2-7, with 8 bases that match TRBD1. From germline, CDR1 is MDHEN and CDR2 SYDVKM. This CDR3 has 15 amino acids. V shed 6 bases, J shed 9 bases, and the junction held 16 bases outside the gene matches. The CDR3 here is CASSQRQGAPSLQYF. Written as DNA, the CDR3 is TGTGCCAGCAGCCAGAGGCAGGGGGCTCCCTCTCTGCAGTACTTC.

For the CDR3, the DNA is TGTGCCAGCAGCCAGACAGGGAACGACGAGCAGTACTTC. Protein product: CASSQTGNDEQYF. This chain links TRBV3-1 with TRBJ2-7; 7 nucleotides agree with TRBD1. The CDR3 has 13 amino acids. Germline CDR1 reads LGHDT; CDR2 reads YNNKEL (reference sequence). After removal of 3 bases from V and 5 bases from J, the junction contained 4 bases not matched to a gene.

The chain employs TRBV29-1 and TRBJ1-1; 7 nucleotides line up with TRBD1. CDR1 SQVTM and CDR2 ANQGSEA come from the germline V gene. J gave up 11 bases and V 4 bases, and 7 bases lay outside the gene matches. The CDR3 contains 11 residues. CDR3 nucleotides: TGCAGCGTTGGAGGGGGCCCGGGGGCTTTCTTT. This codes for CSVGGGPGAFF.

The chain has TRBV27 and TRBJ2-5; D is uncertain. From germline, CDR1 is MNHEY and CDR2 SMNVEV (reference sequence). The CDR3 is made up of 12 amino acids. Trimming took off 6 bases at V and 3 bases at J, with 8 bases between the two ends. Here the CDR3 reads CASRDPKETQYF. Here the CDR3 DNA reads TGTGCCAGCAGGGATCCAAAAGAGACCCAGTACTTC.

V gene TRBV6-1 combines with J gene TRBJ2-1; 14 bases agree with TRBD2. This CDR3 is 16 amino acids long. J gave up 8 bases and V 6 bases, and 9 bases lay outside the gene matches. Germline loops: CDR1 MNHNS, CDR2 SASEGT. CDR3 residues: CASRTGTSGSQDEQFF. DNA for the CDR3: TGTGCCAGCAGGACCGGGACTAGCGGGAGTCAGGATGAGCAGTTCTTC.

The chain joins TRBV12-3 or TRBV12-4 to TRBJ2-3; tentative D call: TRBD2 (6 bases). Trimming left V 7 bases short and J 0 bases short, with 11 bases between. The CDR3 length is 14 residues. CDR3 region: CASTPGLSTDTQYF. As DNA, the CDR3 is TGTGCCAGCACCCCGGGACTTAGCACAGATACGCAGTATTTT.